The 10 T cell receptor beta chains given below trace back to one sample, sequenced in a study of cytomegalovirus exposure and HLA in healthy donors. Amplification used 60 Vbeta primers and 13 Jbeta primers. The data were produced by immunoSEQ multiplex PCR, yet TCRdb's version contains in-frame clones alone and is incomplete. The repertoire consists of 120,000 to 150,000 clones, with approximately 79% occurring once and the leading ten covering 2.9%. Sequenced material: PBMCs. These receptor sequences come from a woman younger than 45 in good health and CMV-seronegative.

The sample holds one count of this clone. Germline is not matched at one junction end, which may reflect a read error. The V gene is TRBV7-9, the J gene TRBJ2-2, with D uncertain. CDR3 length: 12 residues. Germline assignment: CDR1 SEHNR and CDR2 FQNEAQ (reference sequence). The CDR3 region is CSSSLPGGELFF. CDR3 nucleotides: TGTTCCAGCAGCCTCCCAGGCGGGGAGCTGTTTTTT. The entire variable domain, with the rest obtained from reference TRBV7-9 and TRBJ2-2, is as follows: DTGVSQNPRHKITKRGQNVTFRCDPISEHNRLYWYRQTLGQGPEFLTYFQNEAQLEKSRLLSDRFSAERPKGSFSTLEIQRTEQGDSAMYLCSSSLPGGELFFGEGSRLTVL.

The chain couples TRBV11-2 to TRBJ2-2; D is undetermined. The ends were cut back, 3 bases at V and 9 bases at J, with 11 bases in the middle. Germline V lookup: CDR1 SGHAT, CDR2 FQNNGV. This CDR3 has 13 residues. CDR3 in amino acids: CASSFTGKWELFF. The CDR3 DNA reads as TGTGCCAGCAGCTTTACTGGTAAATGGGAGCTGTTTTTT.

The chain recombines TRBV10-3 with TRBJ2-4, with a possible D match to TRBD2 (6 bases). V was clipped by 2 bases and J by 0 bases, with 14 bases between them. The germline V gene encodes CDR1 ENHRY and CDR2 SYGVKD. This CDR3 region has 17 residues. CDR3: CAISEGGYPLAKNIQYF. Written as DNA, the CDR3 is TGTGCCATCAGTGAGGGAGGGTACCCTCTAGCCAAAAACATTCAGTACTTC.

V usage is TRBV7-3 and J usage is TRBJ2-7, with no clear D. Looked up from germline, CDR1 is SGHTA and CDR2 is FQGTGA. The V end lost 2 bases, the J end lost 2 bases, and 25 bases lay between the germline ends. The CDR3 spans 19 residues. The CDR3 region is CASSLFGPASSWATYEQYF. In DNA form, the CDR3 reads TGTGCCAGCAGCTTATTCGGCCCCGCGAGTAGTTGGGCGACCTACGAGCAGTACTTC.

In the case of this clone: Compared with germline, one end of the junction differs, possibly owing to a read error. The CDR3 sequence: CASSLDLNAYNEQFF. DNA for the CDR3: TGTGCCAGCAGTTTGGACTTGAACGCGTACAATGAGCAGTTCTTC. The J gene is TRBJ2-1, the V gene TRBV5-4, with D maybe TRBD2 (5 bases). Germline CDR1 SGHNT, CDR2 YYREEE (reference sequence). This CDR3 is built from 15 residues.

This clone was detected only once. The chain joins TRBV25-1 to TRBJ2-3; TRBD2 agrees at 7 bases. The CDR3 length is 14 residues. CDR1 and CDR2 (germline): MGHDK, SYGVNS. Losses at the gene ends were 2 bases for V and 3 bases for J; bases not matched to a gene: 2. CDR3 sequence (DNA): TGTGCCAGCAGTGAAACTAGCGTTACAGATACGCAGTATTTT. Translated, it gives CASSETSVTDTQYF.

This chain connects TRBV6-5 to TRBJ2-2, with 8 bases identical to TRBD2. Germline V gene data show CDR1 as MNHEY and CDR2 as SVGAGI. The CDR3 is 14 amino acids. The V and J ends lost 5 bases and 7 bases, in that order; junction bases with no gene match: 6. CDR3 in DNA: TGTGCCAGCAGTGAAAGGCTAGCGGGCGGGGAGCTGTTTTTT. Its translation: CASSERLAGGELFF.

This chain joins TRBV10-1 and TRBJ2-2; 8 nucleotides align to TRBD2. Trimming cost V 7 bases and J 5 bases; bases outside gene matches: 3. Germline CDR1 WNHNN, CDR2 SYGVQD (reference sequence). The CDR3 contains 13 residues. CDR3 in amino acids: CASKAGGTGELFF. The CDR3 region has the DNA TGCGCCAGCAAGGCGGGAGGAACCGGGGAGCTGTTTTTT.

V is TRBV5-5 and J is TRBJ1-2; D is uncertain. The germline V gene encodes CDR1 SGHKS and CDR2 YYEKEE (reference sequence). V lost 0 bases and J 6 bases, leaving 6 bases between the germline ends. The CDR3 totals 12 residues. CDR3 nucleotides: TGTGCCAGCAGCTTGGGCGGTGATGGCTACACCTTC. The encoded protein is CASSLGGDGYTF.

In regard to this clone: One end of the junction varies from germline; a read error may be responsible. This rearrangement joins TRBV7-9 to TRBJ2-7; D uncertain. Germline V gives CDR1 SEHNR, CDR2 FQNEAQ (reference sequence). This CDR3 comprises 14 residues. Here the CDR3 DNA reads TGTTCCAGCAGCTTAGGTGCGTCTAACTACGAGCAGTACTTC. Translated: CSSSLGASNYEQYF.